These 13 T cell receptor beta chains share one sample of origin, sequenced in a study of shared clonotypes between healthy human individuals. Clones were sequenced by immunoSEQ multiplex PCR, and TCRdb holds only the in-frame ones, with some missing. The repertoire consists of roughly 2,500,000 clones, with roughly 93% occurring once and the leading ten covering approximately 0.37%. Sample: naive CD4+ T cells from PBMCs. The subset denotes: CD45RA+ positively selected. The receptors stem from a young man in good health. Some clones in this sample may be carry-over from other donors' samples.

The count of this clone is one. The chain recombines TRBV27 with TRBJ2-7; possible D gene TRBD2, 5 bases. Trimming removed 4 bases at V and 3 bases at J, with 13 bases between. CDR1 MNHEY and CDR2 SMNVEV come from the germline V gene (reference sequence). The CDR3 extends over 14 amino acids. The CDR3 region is CASSYSGGRYEQYF. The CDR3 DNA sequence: TGTGCCAGCAGTTACAGCGGAGGCCGCTACGAGCAGTACTTC.

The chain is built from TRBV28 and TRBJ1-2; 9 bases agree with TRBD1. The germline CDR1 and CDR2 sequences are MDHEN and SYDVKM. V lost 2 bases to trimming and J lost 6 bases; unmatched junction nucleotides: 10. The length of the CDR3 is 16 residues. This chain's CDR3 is CASSLRGTGGRNGYTF. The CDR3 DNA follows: TGTGCCAGCAGTTTACGGGGAACAGGGGGCCGTAATGGCTACACCTTC.

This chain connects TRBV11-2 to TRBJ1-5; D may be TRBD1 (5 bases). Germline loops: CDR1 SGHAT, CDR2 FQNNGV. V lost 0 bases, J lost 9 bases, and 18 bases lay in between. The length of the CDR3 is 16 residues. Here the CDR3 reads CASSLDRSLGGAPQHF. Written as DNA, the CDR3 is TGTGCCAGCAGCTTAGATCGAAGCCTCGGGGGAGCGCCCCAGCATTTT.

CDR3 DNA sequence: TGTGCCAGCAGCCTAGAAGGCGGGAGAACGGAGACCCAGTACTTC. It is translated as CASSLEGGRTETQYF. J is TRBJ2-5 and V is TRBV6-4; 7 nucleotides line up with TRBD2. The germline V gene encodes CDR1 MRHNA and CDR2 SNTAGT. The CDR3 spans 15 residues. The ends lost 6 bases at V and 5 bases at J; junction bases unmatched: 12.

In DNA, the CDR3 is TGCGCCAGCAGCTTGTCCCGACTAGCGGGACAAGCAGATACGCAGTATTTT. This sequence encodes CASSLSRLAGQADTQYF. V gene TRBV5-1 combines with J gene TRBJ2-3; 11 bases are a match to TRBD2. Germline CDR1 and CDR2: SGHRS and YFSETQ. V lost 1 base, J lost 4 bases, and 8 bases stayed unmatched. The CDR3 has 17 amino acids.

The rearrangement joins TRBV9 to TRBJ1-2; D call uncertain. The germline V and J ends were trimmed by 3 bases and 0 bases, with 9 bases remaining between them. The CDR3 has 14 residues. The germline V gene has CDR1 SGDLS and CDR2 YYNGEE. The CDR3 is CASSGRRANYGYTF. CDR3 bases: TGTGCCAGCAGCGGACGGAGGGCTAACTATGGCTACACCTTC.

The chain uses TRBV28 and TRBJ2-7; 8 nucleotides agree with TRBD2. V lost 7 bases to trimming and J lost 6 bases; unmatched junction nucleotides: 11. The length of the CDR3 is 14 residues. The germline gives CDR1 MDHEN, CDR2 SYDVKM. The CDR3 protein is CASTPGGFTGEQYF. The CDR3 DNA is TGTGCCAGCACCCCGGGGGGGTTCACGGGCGAGCAGTACTTC.

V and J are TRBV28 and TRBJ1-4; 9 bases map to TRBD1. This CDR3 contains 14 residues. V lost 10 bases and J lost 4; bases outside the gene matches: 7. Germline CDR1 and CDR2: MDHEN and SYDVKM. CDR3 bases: TGTGCCACCGGGGAGGGACAGGGTAATGAAAAACTGTTTTTT. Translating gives CATGEGQGNEKLFF. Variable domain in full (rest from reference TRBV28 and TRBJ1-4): DVKVTQSSRYLVKRTGEKVFLECVQDMDHENMFWYRQDPGLGLRLIYFSYDVKMKEKGDIPEGYSVSREKKERFSLILESASTNQTSMYLCATGEGQGNEKLFFGSGTQLSVL.

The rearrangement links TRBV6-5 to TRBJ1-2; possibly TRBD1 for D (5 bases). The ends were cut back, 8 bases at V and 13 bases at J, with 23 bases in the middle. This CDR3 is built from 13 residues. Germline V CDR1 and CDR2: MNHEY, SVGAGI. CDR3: CASRTLGQTKGTF. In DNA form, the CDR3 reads TGTGCCAGCCGCACCTTGGGGCAGACTAAGGGCACCTTC.

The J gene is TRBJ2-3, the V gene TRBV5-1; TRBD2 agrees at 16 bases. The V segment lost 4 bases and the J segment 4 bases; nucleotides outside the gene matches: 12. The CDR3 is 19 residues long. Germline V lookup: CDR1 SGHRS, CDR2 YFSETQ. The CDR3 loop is CASSQGLAGGPSKADTQYF. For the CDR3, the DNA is TGCGCCAGCAGCCAGGGACTAGCGGGAGGGCCGTCAAAGGCAGATACGCAGTATTTT.

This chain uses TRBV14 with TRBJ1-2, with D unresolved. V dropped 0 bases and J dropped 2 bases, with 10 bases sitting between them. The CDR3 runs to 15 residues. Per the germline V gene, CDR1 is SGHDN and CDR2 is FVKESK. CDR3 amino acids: CASSQDSILNYGYTF. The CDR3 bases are TGTGCCAGCAGCCAAGACTCGATTTTAAACTATGGCTACACCTTC. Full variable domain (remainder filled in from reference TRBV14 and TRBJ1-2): EAGVTQFPSHSVIEKGQTVTLRCDPISGHDNLYWYRRVMGKEIKFLLHFVKESKQDESGMPNNRFLAERTGGTYSTLKVQPAELEDSGVYFCASSQDSILNYGYTFGSGTRLTVV.

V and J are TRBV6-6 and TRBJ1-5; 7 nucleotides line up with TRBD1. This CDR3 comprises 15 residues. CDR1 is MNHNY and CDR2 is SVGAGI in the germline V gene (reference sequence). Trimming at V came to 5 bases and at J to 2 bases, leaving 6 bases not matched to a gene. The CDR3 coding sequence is TGTGCCAGCAGTCCTAACAGGGGCGGCAATCAGCCCCAGCATTTT. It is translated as CASSPNRGGNQPQHF.

In nucleotides, the CDR3 is TGTGCCAGCAGGTATACAGGGCAAAAACTGTTTTTT. Translation gives CASRYTGQKLFF. This chain links TRBV2 with TRBJ1-4, with TRBD1 as a possible D gene (6 bases). V lost 6 bases, J lost 9 bases, and 11 bases lay in between. CDR3 length: 12 residues. Germline CDR1 and CDR2: SNHLY and FYNNEI.